These T cell receptor beta chains were read from a single sample in a study of Ad26.COV2.S vaccination and SARS-CoV-2 variants. The assay was immunoSEQ multiplex PCR, and TCRdb's table has in-frame clones only and misses some. The table lists about 430,000 clones, 75% to 95% of them singletons. The starting material was peripheral blood, obtained in a trial of Ad26.COV2.S vaccine versus placebo. The receptors were gathered from a person between 18 and 60 years old who received the Ad26.COV2.S COVID-19 vaccine or a placebo. The CDR3 runs from the conserved cysteine through the conserved F or W. A D gene is named only where the DNA matches it firmly. Not every row has a clone size; where given, it reads once, few, many or a size class.

>TRBV6-2/TRBV6-3|NA|TRBJ2-7|TRBD2
TGTGCCAGCAGCTCAACTAGCGGGAGTGTAAACGAGCAGTACTTC
CASSSTSGSVNEQYF
>TRBV7-8|NA|TRBJ2-7|NA
TGTGCCAGCAGCTCTAGGACGGGATCTTCTTACTTC
CASSSRTGSSYF
>TRBV14|NA|TRBJ1-4|NA
TGTGCCAGCAGCCATCCTTATGAAAAACTGTTTTTT
CASSHPYEKLFF
>TRBV10-3|once|TRBJ1-4|NA
TGTGCCATCAGTGAGTCAGGAGGAAGAAAACTGTTTTTT
CAISESGGRKLFF
>TRBV11-2|NA|TRBJ1-1|NA
TGTGCCAGCAGCTTATACCGGGAATCGTCCGCAGGAGCTTTCTTT
CASSLYRESSAGAFF
>TRBV19|NA|TRBJ2-7|NA
TGTGCCAGTAAAGACGAAGCTCTCTCCTACGAGCAGTACTTC
CASKDEALSYEQYF
>TRBV14|NA|TRBJ2-5|TRBD1
TGTGCCAGCAGCCCGACAGGGCGAGGGTCGGGGGAGACCCAGTACTTC
CASSPTGRGSGETQYF
>TRBV30|NA|TRBJ2-7|NA
TGTGCCTGGAGTGCCTCTAATCGCGAGCAGTACTTC
CAWSASNREQYF
>TRBV6-5|NA|TRBJ2-7|NA
TGTGCCAGCAGCCCGACCGGGCCTCCCTACGAGCAGTACTTC
CASSPTGPPYEQYF
>TRBV4-3|NA|TRBJ2-4|TRBD1
TGCGCCAGCAGCCAGGCTGACAGGGAGAAAAACATTCAGTACTTC
CASSQADREKNIQYF
>TRBV27|NA|TRBJ1-2|NA
TGTGCCAGCAGTCCGAATACTATGGGTCAGAACTATGGCTACACCTTC
CASSPNTMGQNYGYTF
>TRBV10-3|NA|TRBJ2-7|NA
TGTGCCATCAGTGCCTCCTACGAGCAGTACTTC
CAISASYEQYF
>TRBV10-2|NA|TRBJ2-7|TRBD2
TGCGCCAGCAGAGTGACTAGCGGGAGTTACGAGCAGTACTTC
CASRVTSGSYEQYF
>TRBV2|NA|TRBJ2-7|TRBD1
TGTGCCAGCAGTCCGGGACAGTCGTACCACGAGCAGTACTTC
CASSPGQSYHEQYF
>TRBV5-1|NA|TRBJ2-1|TRBD2
TGCGCCAGTCAACCGGGACTAGCGGCCTACAATGAGCAGTTCTTC
CASQPGLAAYNEQFF
>TRBV6-5|NA|TRBJ2-3|TRBD2
TGTAGCACGGGACTAGCGGGAGCAGATACGCAGTATTTT
CSTGLAGADTQYF
>TRBV25-1|once|TRBJ2-7|TRBD1
TGTGCCAGCAGTGAAGACAGGGGGCCACGGTACTTC
CASSEDRGPRYF
>TRBV2|NA|TRBJ2-7|TRBD2
TGTGCCAGCAGGAGCGGGACCTCCTACGAGCAGTACTTC
CASRSGTSYEQYF
>TRBV5-4|NA|TRBJ2-1|TRBD1
TGTGCCAGCAGGACAGCCCCAGGGGGCGACTACAATGAGCAGTTCTTC
CASRTAPGGDYNEQFF
>TRBV19|NA|TRBJ1-1|NA
TGTGCCAGTAGTATCCAGGCAAGAATCCCTGAAGCTTTCTTT
CASSIQARIPEAFF
>TRBV7-9|NA|TRBJ2-3|NA
TGTGCCAGCAGCTCGACCACAGATACGCAGTATTTT
CASSSTTDTQYF
>TRBV11-3|NA|TRBJ2-1|TRBD2
TGTGCCAGTAGCGGGAGTGGGGGCAATGAGCAGTTCTTC
CASSGSGGNEQFF
>TRBV3-1/TRBV3-2|NA|TRBJ2-7|NA
TGTGCCAGCAGCCAAGAGCCGTATGAACCCTACGAGCAGTACTTC
CASSQEPYEPYEQYF
>TRBV15|NA|TRBJ2-1|TRBD1
TGTGCCACCAGCAGAGCCCGGGACAGGGGAAATGAGCAGTTCTTC
CATSRARDRGNEQFF
>TRBV28|few|TRBJ2-7|NA
TGTGCCAGCAGTAGGGCGGACTACGAGCAGTACTTC
CASSRADYEQYF
>TRBV9|NA|TRBJ2-7|TRBD2
TGTGCCAGCAGCCCTGGACTAGCGGTTCGCTACGAGCAGTACTTC
CASSPGLAVRYEQYF
>TRBV30|NA|TRBJ2-7|NA
TGTGCCTTCGAAGGTCCAGCCACCTACGAGCAGTACTTC
CAFEGPATYEQYF
>TRBV6-5|NA|TRBJ1-1|NA
TGTGCCAGCAGCCCCCCAGTGATTGTTGGAGCTTTCTTT
CASSPPVIVGAFF
>TRBV11-2|NA|TRBJ2-7|NA
TGTGCCAGCAGCCTCTCGAGCTCCTACGAGCAGTACTTC
CASSLSSSYEQYF
>TRBV18|once|TRBJ1-2|TRBD1
TGTGCCAGCTCACCATATATGACCGGGACAGGTCCTAACTATGGCTACACCTTC
CASSPYMTGTGPNYGYTF
>TRBV19|NA|TRBJ1-6|TRBD1
TGTGCCAGTAGTATCAGACAGGGATATAATTCACCCCTCCACTTT
CASSIRQGYNSPLHF
>TRBV12-3/TRBV12-4|NA|TRBJ2-7|NA
TGTGCCAGCAGTTTAGTGTCTTACGAGCAGTACTTC
CASSLVSYEQYF
>TRBV6-2/TRBV6-3|NA|TRBJ2-7|NA
TGTGCCAGCAGTTGGGGGTACGAGCAGTACTTC
CASSWGYEQYF
>TRBV18|NA|TRBJ2-5|NA
TGTGCCAGCTCCCGGTTGTCTCAAGAGACCCAGTACTTC
CASSRLSQETQYF
>TRBV7-9|NA|TRBJ1-1|NA
TGTGCCAGCAGCTTTACTCAGAACACTGAAGCTTTCTTT
CASSFTQNTEAFF
>TRBV2|once|TRBJ2-5|NA
TGTGCCAGCGACGCCGGGACGGCCGGGGGGACCCAGTACTTC
CASDAGTAGGTQYF
>TRBV25-1|NA|TRBJ2-5|NA
TGTGCCAGCAGTGCTCCGGACAAGCAAGAGACCCAGTACTTC
CASSAPDKQETQYF
>TRBV20-1|once|TRBJ2-1|TRBD2
TGCAGTGCTAGTAAAGGACTAGCGGGAGGAGGGGAGCAGTTCTTC
CSASKGLAGGGEQFF
>TRBV6-2/TRBV6-3|NA|TRBJ1-5|TRBD1
TGTGCCAGCAGTTGGGACAGTAAGAGCAATCAGCCCCAGCATTTT
CASSWDSKSNQPQHF
>TRBV9|NA|TRBJ2-5|TRBD2
TGTGCCAGCAGCGTAGCTCTGCGGGAGGGCGGGGAGACCCAGTACTTC
CASSVALREGGETQYF
>TRBV6-5|once|TRBJ1-1|NA
TGTGCCAGCAGTTACGGTGCTCGAGAGACTGAAGCTTTCTTT
CASSYGARETEAFF
>TRBV18|NA|TRBJ2-5|NA
TGTGCCAGCTCACTTTCTCCTCACCGTTACCCTCGAGAGACCCAGTACTTC
CASSLSPHRYPRETQYF
>TRBV6-5|NA|TRBJ1-6|NA
TGTGCCAGCAGTAGGAGGGCTGGGAATTCACCCCTCCACTTT
CASSRRAGNSPLHF
>TRBV27|NA|TRBJ2-7|TRBD2
TGTGCCAGCAGGGCCTTGGGACTAGCGGGAGCCGAGCAGTACTTC
CASRALGLAGAEQYF
>TRBV10-2|NA|TRBJ2-3|TRBD2
TGCGCCAGCAGTGGGTCACGGGGGGACGGCACAGATACGCAGTATTTT
CASSGSRGDGTDTQYF
>TRBV18|NA|TRBJ2-2|NA
TGTGCCAGCTCAGCTAGCGGGGAGCTGTTTTTT
CASSASGELFF
>TRBV19|NA|TRBJ2-1|TRBD2
TGTGCCAGTAGTACGGCTAGCGGAAACAATGAGCAGTTCTTC
CASSTASGNNEQFF
>TRBV6-5|once|TRBJ2-3|TRBD2
TGTGCCACCCACCGGGGGGGTGAGGGCACAGATACGCAGTATTTT
CATHRGGEGTDTQYF
>TRBV12-3/TRBV12-4|NA|TRBJ2-7|TRBD2
TGTGCCAGCCGCGGGAGGGGGCAATACGAGCAGTACTTC
CASRGRGQYEQYF
>TRBV19|NA|TRBJ2-3|NA
TGTGCCAGTAGTATAGATTACGACAGTATTAGAACAGATACGCAGTATTTT
CASSIDYDSIRTDTQYF
>TRBV18|NA|TRBJ1-1|TRBD1
TGTGCCAGCTCACCCCCTAGGACAGGGTTAAAGAACACTGAAGCTTTCTTT
CASSPPRTGLKNTEAFF
>TRBV7-9|NA|TRBJ2-7|NA
TGTGCCAGCAGCACGGGGGAGCGGATGAGCTCCTACGAGCAGTACTTC
CASSTGERMSSYEQYF
>TRBV27|NA|TRBJ2-1|NA
TGTGCCACCAAGTATCCTGAGCAGTTCTTC
CATKYPEQFF